The present T cell receptor (beta chain) was sequenced within a study of T-cell memory formation after mild COVID-19. This clonotype was seen more than once but under ten times. The CDR3 totals 12 residues. V lost 4 bases, J lost 7 bases, and 8 bases lay in between. Germline V CDR1 and CDR2: LNHDA, SQIVND (reference sequence). From the 5' RACE reads, TCRdb called clonotypes with MiXCR, one entry per CDR3 protein. The sample includes some 600,000 distinct CDR3 sequences, approximately 15% of them seen just once. The specimen sequenced was PBMCs or a T cell subset sorted from them (not recorded which). The chain is built from TRBV19 and TRBJ1-5; D unclear. The receptor comes from an adult woman who had mild COVID-19 (a few samples of this study predate the infection). Cell type and time point are not known. The CDR3 loop reads CASSKHGQPQHF. The CDR3 nucleotides are TGTGCCAGTAGTAAACACGGACAGCCCCAGCATTTT.